A selection of T cell receptor beta chains follows, all from one sample in a study of blood T cell repertoires in COVID-19. Sequencing used immunoSEQ multiplex PCR; TCRdb keeps in-frame clones, though not all of them. The repertoire includes approximately 400,000 clones, 81% of them detected once, and 0.85% to 1.3% sits in the top ten. Sequenced: peripheral blood. Receptors were obtained from a human donor with acute or convalescent COVID-19. The donor label of this sample is uncertain. Both conserved end residues are part of each CDR3. The D gene is left open where the match is weak. Clone size appears in some rows only: once, few, many, or a class for an expanded clone.

clone size: .; J gene: TRBJ1-1; V gene: TRBV18; D gene: .; CDR3 protein: CASSPGGWPGMNTEAFF; CDR3 DNA: TGTGCCAGCTCACCGGGCGGGTGGCCGGGGATGAACACTGAAGCTTTCTTT
clone size: .; J gene: TRBJ2-7; V gene: TRBV7-2; D gene: .; CDR3 protein: CASSKPGSGYYEQYF; CDR3 DNA: TGTGCCAGCAGCAAACCTGGGAGCGGCTACTACGAGCAGTACTTC
clone size: .; J gene: TRBJ1-1; V gene: TRBV30; D gene: TRBD1; CDR3 protein: CAGVYRGFGNTEAFF; CDR3 DNA: TGTGCCGGGGTTTACAGGGGTTTTGGGAACACTGAAGCTTTCTTT
clone size: .; J gene: TRBJ1-6; V gene: TRBV7-2; D gene: .; CDR3 protein: CASSLVGRVEGSPLHF; CDR3 DNA: TGTGCCAGCAGCTTAGTAGGGCGGGTGGAGGGATCACCCCTCCACTTT
clone size: .; J gene: TRBJ1-1; V gene: TRBV18; D gene: .; CDR3 protein: CASSLMGAEAFF; CDR3 DNA: TGTGCCAGCTCATTGATGGGCGCTGAAGCTTTCTTT
clone size: .; J gene: TRBJ2-1; V gene: TRBV6-5; D gene: .; CDR3 protein: CASSYESTSRYNEQFF; CDR3 DNA: TGTGCCAGCAGTTATGAGTCTACCTCCCGATACAATGAGCAGTTCTTC
clone size: .; J gene: TRBJ1-2; V gene: TRBV10-3; D gene: TRBD1; CDR3 protein: CAISIDRVLGYTF; CDR3 DNA: TGTGCCATCAGCATCGACAGGGTTCTTGGCTACACCTTC
clone size: .; J gene: TRBJ2-3; V gene: TRBV29-1; D gene: TRBD2; CDR3 protein: CSGKIRLALTDTQYF; CDR3 DNA: TGCAGCGGTAAGATAAGACTAGCGCTTACAGATACGCAGTATTTT
clone size: .; J gene: TRBJ1-2; V gene: TRBV27; D gene: TRBD1; CDR3 protein: CASSLRGRDYGYTF; CDR3 DNA: TGTGCCAGCAGTCTCAGGGGGCGCGACTATGGCTACACCTTC
clone size: .; J gene: TRBJ1-2; V gene: TRBV28; D gene: .; CDR3 protein: CASRKAGGANYGYTF; CDR3 DNA: TGTGCCAGCAGAAAAGCCGGGGGGGCTAACTATGGCTACACCTTC
clone size: .; J gene: TRBJ1-6; V gene: TRBV7-8; D gene: TRBD1; CDR3 protein: CASSTDRANSPLHF; CDR3 DNA: TGTGCCAGCAGCACGGACAGGGCTAATTCACCCCTCCACTTT
clone size: few; J gene: TRBJ2-3; V gene: TRBV5-1; D gene: TRBD2; CDR3 protein: CASSLRPGGVADTQYF; CDR3 DNA: TGCGCCAGCAGCTTGCGTCCCGGGGGGGTGGCAGATACGCAGTATTTT
clone size: .; J gene: TRBJ2-5; V gene: TRBV7-2; D gene: .; CDR3 protein: CASSFNGGETQYF; CDR3 DNA: TGTGCCAGCAGCTTTAACGGGGGAGAGACCCAGTACTTC
clone size: .; J gene: TRBJ1-2; V gene: TRBV27; D gene: .; CDR3 protein: CASSLHPGGDGYTF; CDR3 DNA: TGTGCCAGCAGTTTACACCCAGGCGGGGATGGCTACACCTTC
clone size: .; J gene: TRBJ1-2; V gene: TRBV6-4; D gene: TRBD1; CDR3 protein: CASSAGTGLGYTF; CDR3 DNA: TGTGCCAGCAGTGCCGGGACAGGGCTTGGCTACACCTTC
clone size: .; J gene: TRBJ2-1; V gene: TRBV4-1; D gene: TRBD2; CDR3 protein: CASSQVKAGGLVEQFF; CDR3 DNA: TGCGCCAGCAGCCAAGTTAAAGCGGGGGGGCTCGTTGAGCAGTTCTTC
clone size: .; J gene: TRBJ2-7; V gene: TRBV18; D gene: TRBD2; CDR3 protein: CASSTQGTSGRSYEQYF; CDR3 DNA: TGTGCCAGCTCAACTCAGGGGACTAGCGGGAGGTCTTACGAGCAGTACTTC
clone size: .; J gene: TRBJ2-7; V gene: TRBV5-1; D gene: .; CDR3 protein: CASSSTTRREQYF; CDR3 DNA: TGCGCCAGCAGCTCGACTACCCGGCGCGAGCAGTACTTC
clone size: .; J gene: TRBJ2-1; V gene: TRBV6-5; D gene: TRBD2; CDR3 protein: CASSRGLANNEQFF; CDR3 DNA: TGTGCCAGCAGTAGAGGACTAGCAAACAATGAGCAGTTCTTC
clone size: .; J gene: TRBJ1-3; V gene: TRBV7-2; D gene: .; CDR3 protein: CASSVQQGAGNTIYF; CDR3 DNA: TGTGCCAGCAGCGTACAACAGGGCGCAGGAAACACCATATATTTT
clone size: .; J gene: TRBJ1-1; V gene: TRBV19; D gene: .; CDR3 protein: CASSRWGPNTEAFF; CDR3 DNA: TGTGCCAGTAGTAGGTGGGGGCCGAACACTGAAGCTTTCTTT
clone size: once; J gene: TRBJ1-6; V gene: TRBV11-2; D gene: .; CDR3 protein: CASSLVAGNSPLHF; CDR3 DNA: TGTGCCAGCAGCTTAGTGGCAGGGAATTCACCCCTCCACTTT
clone size: .; J gene: TRBJ1-1; V gene: TRBV5-1; D gene: .; CDR3 protein: CASSLDGVNTEAFF; CDR3 DNA: TGCGCCAGCAGCTTGGACGGGGTGAACACTGAAGCTTTCTTT
clone size: .; J gene: TRBJ1-2; V gene: TRBV25-1; D gene: TRBD1; CDR3 protein: CASSDRTGPKDGYTF; CDR3 DNA: TGTGCCAGCAGTGATCGGACAGGACCAAAGGATGGCTACACCTTC
clone size: .; J gene: TRBJ1-2; V gene: TRBV12-3/TRBV12-4; D gene: .; CDR3 protein: CASRKTGNYGYTF; CDR3 DNA: TGTGCCAGCAGAAAAACCGGTAACTATGGCTACACCTTC
clone size: .; J gene: TRBJ1-2; V gene: TRBV5-1; D gene: .; CDR3 protein: CASSLDGTDTF; CDR3 DNA: TGCGCCAGCAGCTTGGACGGTACAGACACCTTC
clone size: .; J gene: TRBJ2-3; V gene: TRBV2; D gene: TRBD2; CDR3 protein: CASASGGATDTQYF; CDR3 DNA: TGTGCCAGCGCTAGCGGGGGGGCAACAGATACGCAGTATTTT
clone size: .; J gene: TRBJ2-3; V gene: TRBV6-2/TRBV6-3; D gene: TRBD2; CDR3 protein: CASSDRSMGGDTQYF; CDR3 DNA: TGTGCCAGCAGTGACCGCAGTATGGGGGGGGATACGCAGTATTTT
clone size: .; J gene: TRBJ2-5; V gene: TRBV6-5; D gene: .; CDR3 protein: CASLGGGGAETQYF; CDR3 DNA: TGTGCCAGCCTGGGCGGAGGGGGCGCGGAGACCCAGTACTTC
clone size: .; J gene: TRBJ2-7; V gene: TRBV6-5; D gene: TRBD1; CDR3 protein: CASRDRGRGFEQYF; CDR3 DNA: TGTGCCAGCAGGGACAGGGGGCGCGGATTCGAGCAGTACTTC
clone size: once; J gene: TRBJ2-7; V gene: TRBV2; D gene: TRBD2; CDR3 protein: CASSGGVPSYEQYF; CDR3 DNA: TGTGCCAGCAGCGGGGGGGTTCCTTCCTACGAGCAGTACTTC
clone size: .; J gene: TRBJ2-4; V gene: TRBV27; D gene: .; CDR3 protein: CASSFQQGWIQYF; CDR3 DNA: TGTGCCAGCAGTTTCCAACAGGGTTGGATTCAGTACTTC
clone size: .; J gene: TRBJ2-2; V gene: TRBV3-1/TRBV3-2; D gene: .; CDR3 protein: CASSQDSGELFF; CDR3 DNA: TGTGCCAGCAGCCAAGATAGCGGGGAGCTGTTTTTT
clone size: .; J gene: TRBJ1-1; V gene: TRBV2; D gene: .; CDR3 protein: CASSVTDTEAFF; CDR3 DNA: TGTGCCAGCAGTGTAACGGACACTGAAGCTTTCTTT
clone size: .; J gene: TRBJ2-5; V gene: TRBV19; D gene: .; CDR3 protein: CASSPRGRRETQYF; CDR3 DNA: TGTGCCAGTAGTCCCCGGGGAAGGAGGGAGACCCAGTACTTC